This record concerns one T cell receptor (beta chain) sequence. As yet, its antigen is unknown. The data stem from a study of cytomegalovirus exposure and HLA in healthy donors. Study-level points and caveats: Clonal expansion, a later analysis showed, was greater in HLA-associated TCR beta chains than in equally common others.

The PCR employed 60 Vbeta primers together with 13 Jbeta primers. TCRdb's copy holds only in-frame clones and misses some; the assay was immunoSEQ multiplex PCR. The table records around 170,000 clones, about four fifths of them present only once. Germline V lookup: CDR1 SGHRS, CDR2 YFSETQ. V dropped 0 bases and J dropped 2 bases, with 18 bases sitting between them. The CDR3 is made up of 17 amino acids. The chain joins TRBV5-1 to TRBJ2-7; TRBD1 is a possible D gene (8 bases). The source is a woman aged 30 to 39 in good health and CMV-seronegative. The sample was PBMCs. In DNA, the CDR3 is TGCGCCAGCAGCTTGGCCTCTACAGGGGGACTAACCTACGAGCAGTACTTC. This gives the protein CASSLASTGGLTYEQYF.